The 30 T cell receptor beta chains below were found in one sample sequenced in a study of T cell clones after liver transplantation. Assay: immunoSEQ multiplex PCR; the TCRdb copy retains only in-frame clones and omits some. The data hold 68,000 or so clones, with more than 85% observed a single time. Sample: CD4+ T cells from blood, taken less than 27 months after liver transplant. All receptors come from a human patient who received a liver transplant. Some T cells may be transferred from the graft donor.

The V gene is TRBV18, the J gene TRBJ1-2, with 12 bases lining up with TRBD1. Per germline, CDR1 KGHSH and CDR2 LQKENI. The V gene end was trimmed by 5 bases and the J gene end by 2 bases; junction bases not matched to a gene: 6. The CDR3 contains 16 residues. As DNA, the CDR3 is TGTGCCAGCTCATCGACCGGGACAGGGGGCAACTATGGCTACACCTTC. This codes for CASSSTGTGGNYGYTF.

The chain has TRBV5-6 and TRBJ2-3; TRBD2 might be the D (6 bases). The V end was cut by 9 bases, the J end by 2 bases, with 19 bases between. This CDR3 spans 15 amino acids. Germline V gives CDR1 SGHDT, CDR2 YYEEEE. The CDR3 sequence: CATQLGGLPTDTQYF. The CDR3 region has the DNA TGTGCCACCCAGCTCGGGGGTTTGCCCACAGATACGCAGTATTTT.

The chain has TRBV5-1 and TRBJ1-3; D perhaps matches TRBD1 (6 bases). Trimming shortened V by 1 base and J by 4 bases, and 12 bases separated the two germline ends. This CDR3 region has 15 residues. Germline CDR1 reads SGHRS; CDR2 reads YFSETQ. The CDR3 nucleotides read TGCGCCAGCAGCTTGTGGGGGCCTATCGGAAACACCATATATTTT. As protein: CASSLWGPIGNTIYF.

V and J are TRBV12-5 and TRBJ2-7; 11 positions match TRBD2. Germline V gives CDR1 LGHNT, CDR2 FRNRAP. There are 15 residues in the CDR3. V lost 0 bases and J lost 5; bases outside the gene matches: 3. DNA of the CDR3: TGTGCTAGTGGTTTGGTACTAGCGGGAGTCCACGAGCAGTACTTC. This codes for CASGLVLAGVHEQYF.

This rearrangement joins TRBV7-6 to TRBJ1-1; TRBD1 matches at 7 bases. The junction had 3 bases not matched to a gene; V was cut back by 3 bases and J by 5 bases. From germline, CDR1 is SGHVS and CDR2 FNYEAQ. The length of the CDR3 is 13 residues. Written as DNA, the CDR3 is TGTGCCAGCAGCTTTACAGGGGTGACTGAAGCTTTCTTT. Protein product: CASSFTGVTEAFF.

The chain employs TRBV11-2 and TRBJ2-7; TRBD2 matches at 12 bases. There are 17 residues in the CDR3. Germline V gene data show CDR1 as SGHAT and CDR2 as FQNNGV. V shed 0 bases, J shed 7 bases, and the junction held 10 bases outside the gene matches. The CDR3 DNA reads TGTGCCAGCAGCTTAGACCCACGACTAGCGGGAGTAGGTGAGCAGTACTTC. This gives the protein CASSLDPRLAGVGEQYF.

This clone was counted only a few times. The chain employs TRBV21-1 and TRBJ1-5. TRBV21-1 is a recognized pseudogene. The CDR3 totals 13 residues. The CDR3 loop is CASSRDSNQPQHF. CDR3 nucleotide sequence: TGTGCCAGCAGCCGGGACAGCAATCAGCCCCAGCATTTT.

This chain joins TRBV18 and TRBJ2-5; D possibly corresponds to TRBD1 (6 bases). The CDR3 runs 15 residues. The germline V gene has CDR1 KGHSH and CDR2 LQKENI. V was trimmed by 4 bases and J by 2 bases, leaving 14 bases between them. CDR3 in amino acids: CASSQQTGEQETQYF. In DNA form, the CDR3 reads TGTGCCAGCTCACAACAGACAGGAGAACAAGAGACCCAGTACTTC.

The rearrangement uses TRBV5-1 and TRBJ2-1, with TRBD2 identical over 14 bases. CDR1 and CDR2 (germline): SGHRS, YFSETQ. Trimming took 4 bases from V and 6 from J; bases not matched to a gene: 9. This CDR3 spans 17 amino acids. DNA of the CDR3: TGCGCCAGCAGCATGACGTCCGGGACTAGCGGGAGCAATGAGCAGTTCTTC. Its translation: CASSMTSGTSGSNEQFF.

The chain carries TRBV11-2 and TRBJ1-4; D is unclear. The germline V and J ends were trimmed by 5 bases and 8 bases, with 15 bases remaining between them. Germline V gene data show CDR1 as SGHAT and CDR2 as FQNNGV. CDR3 length: 14 residues. The CDR3 reads CASSPRRVGEKLFF. The CDR3 DNA is TGTGCCAGCAGCCCCCGGCGAGTTGGGGAAAAACTGTTTTTT. Combining the CDR3 with reference TRBV11-2 and TRBJ1-4 gives the whole variable domain EAGVAQSPRYKIIEKRQSVAFWCNPISGHATLYWYQQILGQGPKLLIQFQNNGVVDDSQLPKDRFSAERLKGVDSTLKIQPAKLEDSAVYLCASSPRRVGEKLFFGSGTQLSVL.

The chain has TRBV6-5 and TRBJ2-3; D may be TRBD1 (5 bases). This CDR3 is built from 14 residues. CDR1 is MNHEY, CDR2 SVGAGI, per germline. Trimming shortened V by 0 bases and J by 5 bases, and 9 bases separated the two germline ends. The CDR3 nucleotides read TGTGCCAGCAGTTACTCTATTAGGGGAGATACGCAGTATTTT. Translating gives CASSYSIRGDTQYF.

V usage is TRBV18 and J usage is TRBJ2-3, with a weak D call TRBD1 (6 bases). CDR1 and CDR2 from the germline V gene are KGHSH and LQKENI. The germline V and J ends were trimmed by 2 bases and 3 bases, with 15 bases remaining between them. The CDR3 consists of 16 residues. The CDR3 DNA reads TGTGCCAGCTCACCATCGGCCAGGGGAGCGACAGATACGCAGTATTTT. It translates to CASSPSARGATDTQYF.

This rearrangement joins TRBV29-1 to TRBJ2-7; the D gene is possibly TRBD2 (6 bases). Germline V gene data show CDR1 as SQVTM and CDR2 as ANQGSEA. The V end was cut by 7 bases, the J end by 6 bases, with 25 bases between. This CDR3 is 15 amino acids long. The chain's CDR3 is CSAGGHGGTTGEQYF. Written as DNA, the CDR3 is TGCAGCGCCGGAGGACACGGGGGAACTACTGGCGAGCAGTACTTC.

The chain recombines TRBV11-3 with TRBJ2-3, with 7 bases fitting TRBD2. Germline CDR1 and CDR2: SGHNT and YENEEA. Germline trimming cut 2 bases from V and 6 bases from J; bases unmatched to any gene: 8. This CDR3 comprises 15 residues. CDR3 amino acids: CASSLKGLRGDTQYF. As DNA, the CDR3 is TGTGCCAGCAGCTTAAAGGGACTACGTGGCGATACGCAGTATTTT.

The J gene is TRBJ1-2, the V gene TRBV18; 10 bases fit TRBD1. Germline CDR1 reads KGHSH; CDR2 reads LQKENI. After removal of 5 bases from V and 8 bases from J, the junction contained 8 bases not matched to a gene. The CDR3 spans 14 residues. In DNA, the CDR3 is TGTGCCAGCTCAGTGGGACAGGGGTCTGGCGGCTACACCTTC. Protein: CASSVGQGSGGYTF.

The chain uses TRBV28 and TRBJ1-2; D may be TRBD1 (5 bases). The germline V gene encodes CDR1 MDHEN and CDR2 SYDVKM. V was pared by 3 bases and J by 5 bases, with 25 bases between. This CDR3 comprises 18 residues. As DNA, the CDR3 is TGTGCCAGCAGTTTTTTTTTGGGTAGGGGAAAGCATAATTATGGCTACACCTTC. Protein sequence: CASSFFLGRGKHNYGYTF.

V usage is TRBV27 and J usage is TRBJ1-5, with TRBD1 as a possible D gene (5 bases). The CDR3 has 14 residues. CDR1 MNHEY and CDR2 SMNVEV come from the germline V gene (reference sequence). V gave up 4 bases and J gave up 0 bases, with 7 bases separating them. CDR3: CASSSGNSNQPQHF. In DNA form, the CDR3 reads TGTGCCAGCAGTTCAGGGAATAGCAATCAGCCCCAGCATTTT.

The chain has TRBV7-2 and TRBJ2-5; a possible D gene is TRBD2 (6 bases). V was pared by 5 bases and J by 3 bases, with 13 bases between. The germline gives CDR1 SGHTA, CDR2 FQGNSA. The length of the CDR3 is 14 residues. CDR3 sequence: CASSRGINEETQYF. CDR3 bases: TGTGCCAGCAGCCGCGGGATAAACGAAGAGACCCAGTACTTC.

V and J are TRBV7-3 and TRBJ2-7; 9 nucleotides align to TRBD2. Trimming took 0 bases from V and 2 from J; bases not matched to a gene: 2. Germline V gene sequence: CDR1 SGHTA, CDR2 FQGTGA. The CDR3 runs to 15 residues. Here the CDR3 DNA reads TGTGCCAGCAGCTTAACCCCTAGCGGGGCCTACGAGCAGTACTTC. Amino acid sequence: CASSLTPSGAYEQYF.

The genes are TRBV27 and TRBJ1-5; 7 nucleotides match TRBD1. There are 13 residues in the CDR3. In germline, CDR1 is MNHEY, CDR2 SMNVEV (reference sequence). V shed 6 bases, J shed 7 bases, and the junction held 6 bases outside the gene matches. This CDR3 is CASSRFRGQPQHF. The CDR3 region has the DNA TGTGCCAGCAGCCGATTCAGGGGGCAGCCCCAGCATTTT.

This sequence joins TRBV5-1 and TRBJ1-1; D might be TRBD1 (6 bases). Deletions cut 7 bases from V and 6 bases from J, with 16 bases between. In germline, CDR1 is SGHRS, CDR2 YFSETQ. This CDR3 contains 13 residues. CDR3: CASRPNRDPEAFF. CDR3 nucleotide sequence: TGCGCCAGCCGTCCGAACAGGGACCCTGAAGCTTTCTTT.

The genes are TRBV28 and TRBJ2-2; perhaps TRBD2 as D (5 bases). The germline V gene has CDR1 MDHEN and CDR2 SYDVKM. The CDR3 has 14 amino acids. Deletions cut 5 bases from V and 2 bases from J, with 9 bases between. CDR3 loop: CASSSPGNTGELFF. CDR3 coding DNA: TGTGCCAGCAGTAGTCCGGGAAACACCGGGGAGCTGTTTTTT. Supplemented by reference TRBV28 and TRBJ2-2, the full variable domain reads DVKVTQSSRYLVKRTGEKVFLECVQDMDHENMFWYRQDPGLGLRLIYFSYDVKMKEKGDIPEGYSVSREKKERFSLILESASTNQTSMYLCASSSPGNTGELFFGEGSRLTVL.

This chain uses TRBV19 with TRBJ1-5; 12 nucleotides match TRBD1. The CDR3 is 19 amino acids. Germline CDR1 is LNHDA and CDR2 is SQIVND (reference sequence). V trimming: 3 bases; J trimming: 6 bases; junction bases outside the gene matches: 15. CDR3 in DNA: TGTGCCAGTAGTATCAAGATATCTGGGACAGGGGGCTGGGGTCAGCCCCAGCATTTT. Translated: CASSIKISGTGGWGQPQHF.

The gene calls are TRBV11-2 and TRBJ2-2; D unclear. CDR1 SGHAT and CDR2 FQNNGV come from the germline V gene. The CDR3 contains 14 residues. Trimming pared 5 bases from V and 7 bases from J, leaving 14 bases between. The CDR3 here is CASSSSIRGGELFF. In DNA, the CDR3 is TGTGCCAGCAGCAGCAGTATTAGAGGCGGGGAGCTGTTTTTT.

The V and J genes are TRBV2 and TRBJ2-5, with TRBD2 matching 7 bases. This CDR3 spans 15 amino acids. The germline V gene has CDR1 SNHLY and CDR2 FYNNEI. With V trimmed by 1 base and J by 5 bases, 7 bases remained unmatched. CDR3 amino acids: CASSEVSGIRETQYF. The CDR3 coding sequence is TGTGCCAGCAGTGAAGTCAGCGGGATAAGGGAGACCCAGTACTTC.

The V and J genes are TRBV9 and TRBJ2-5; D possibly corresponds to TRBD2 (5 bases). The V end lost 3 bases, the J end lost 7 bases, and 22 bases lay between the germline ends. The CDR3 has 16 residues. Germline V CDR1 and CDR2: SGDLS, YYNGEE. The CDR3 DNA sequence: TGTGCCAGCAGCGCGGCGTCGACTACACCCTCTGGGACCCAGTACTTC. It translates to CASSAASTTPSGTQYF.

The table lists this clone with a count of one. The rearrangement uses TRBV18 and TRBJ2-3; 8 bases are shared with TRBD2. Unmatched junction bases numbered 4, after V lost 3 bases and J lost 2 bases. CDR3 length equals 15 residues. The germline CDR1 and CDR2 sequences are KGHSH and LQKENI. This CDR3 reads CASSPAGGNTDTQYF. CDR3 coding DNA: TGTGCCAGCTCACCGGCGGGAGGAAACACAGATACGCAGTATTTT.

The chain carries TRBV7-9 and TRBJ1-2; no clear D gene. CDR1 and CDR2 from the germline V gene are SEHNR and FQNEAQ (reference sequence). The CDR3 extends over 13 amino acids. Trimming took off 4 bases at V and 4 bases at J, with 10 bases between the two ends. DNA for the CDR3: TGTGCCAGCAGCTGGGCCCCCAGCTATGGCTACACCTTC. This gives the protein CASSWAPSYGYTF.

V usage is TRBV5-1 and J usage is TRBJ1-1; no clear D. Germline V gives CDR1 SGHRS, CDR2 YFSETQ. The V gene lost 2 bases and the J gene lost 0 bases, with 5 bases spanning the gap. The CDR3 runs to 13 residues. CDR3 DNA: TGCGCCAGCAGCTTTTCTGTGAACACTGAAGCTTTCTTT. Its translation is CASSFSVNTEAFF.

The V call is TRBV9, the J call TRBJ2-6; D call uncertain. The V end was cut by 0 bases, the J end by 0 bases, with 4 bases between. The length of the CDR3 is 15 residues. Germline V gene sequence: CDR1 SGDLS, CDR2 YYNGEE. The CDR3 DNA reads as TGTGCCAGCAGCGTAGACGTCTCTGGGGCCAACGTCCTGACTTTC. Translated, it gives CASSVDVSGANVLTF.